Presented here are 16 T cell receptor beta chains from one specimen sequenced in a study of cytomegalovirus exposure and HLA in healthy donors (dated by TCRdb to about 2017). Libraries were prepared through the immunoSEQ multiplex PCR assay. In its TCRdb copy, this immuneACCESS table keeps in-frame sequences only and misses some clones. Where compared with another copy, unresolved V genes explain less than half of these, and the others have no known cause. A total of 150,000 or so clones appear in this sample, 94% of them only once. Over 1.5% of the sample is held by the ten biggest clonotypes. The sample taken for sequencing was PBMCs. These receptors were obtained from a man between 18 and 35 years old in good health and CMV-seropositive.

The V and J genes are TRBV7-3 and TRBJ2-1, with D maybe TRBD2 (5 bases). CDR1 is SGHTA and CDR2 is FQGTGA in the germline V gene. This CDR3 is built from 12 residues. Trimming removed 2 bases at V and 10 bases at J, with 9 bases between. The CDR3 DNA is TGTGCCAGCAGCTTATTTGGGGAGGAGCAGTTCTTC. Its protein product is CASSLFGEEQFF.

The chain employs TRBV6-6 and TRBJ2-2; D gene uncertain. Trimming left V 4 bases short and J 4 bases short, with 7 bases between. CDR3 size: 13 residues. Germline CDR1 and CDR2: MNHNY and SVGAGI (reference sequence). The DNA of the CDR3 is TGTGCCAGCAGTTCACTAAGCACCGGGGAGCTGTTTTTT. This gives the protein CASSSLSTGELFF.

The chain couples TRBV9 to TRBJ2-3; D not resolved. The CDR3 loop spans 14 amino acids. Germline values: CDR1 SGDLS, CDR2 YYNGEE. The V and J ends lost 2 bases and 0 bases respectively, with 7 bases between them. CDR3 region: CASSVAPSTDTQYF. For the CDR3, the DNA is TGTGCCAGCAGCGTCGCGCCTAGCACAGATACGCAGTATTTT.

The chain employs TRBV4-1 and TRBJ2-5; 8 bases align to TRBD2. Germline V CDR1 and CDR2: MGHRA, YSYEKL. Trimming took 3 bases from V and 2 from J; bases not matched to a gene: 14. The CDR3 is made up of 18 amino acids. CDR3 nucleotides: TGCGCCAGCAGCCACCCCCAGGGGAGGATAGCGGGGCAAGAGACCCAGTACTTC. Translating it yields CASSHPQGRIAGQETQYF.

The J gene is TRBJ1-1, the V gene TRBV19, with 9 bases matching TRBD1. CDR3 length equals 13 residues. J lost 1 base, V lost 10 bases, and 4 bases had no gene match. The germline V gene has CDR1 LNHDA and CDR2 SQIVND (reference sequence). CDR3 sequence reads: CATGQGTNTEAFF. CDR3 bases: TGTGCCACAGGACAGGGGACGAACACTGAAGCTTTCTTT. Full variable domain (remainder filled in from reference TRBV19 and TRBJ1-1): DGGITQSPKYLFRKEGQNVTLSCEQNLNHDAMYWYRQDPGQGLRLIYYSQIVNDFQKGDIAEGYSVSREKKESFPLTVTSAQKNPTAFYLCATGQGTNTEAFFGQGTRLTVV.

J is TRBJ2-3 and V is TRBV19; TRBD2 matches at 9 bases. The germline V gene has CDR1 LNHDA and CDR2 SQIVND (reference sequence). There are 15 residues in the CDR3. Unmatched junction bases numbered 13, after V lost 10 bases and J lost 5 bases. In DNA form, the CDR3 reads TGTGCCACTAAAAATAGCGGGAGATCCGGAGATACGCAGTATTTT. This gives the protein CATKNSGRSGDTQYF.

The CDR3 region has the DNA TGTGCCAGCAGCGCCGGGACAGGGGGCTACGAGCAGTACTTC. Residues: CASSAGTGGYEQYF. The V gene is TRBV5-6, the J gene TRBJ2-7, with 11 bases that match TRBD1. The V gene's germline CDR1 is SGHDT and CDR2 YYEEEE. This CDR3 spans 14 amino acids. Trimming cost V 4 bases and J 3 bases; bases outside gene matches: 3. Based on the CDR3 plus reference TRBV5-6 and TRBJ2-7, the full variable domain is DAGVTQSPTHLIKTRGQQVTLRCSPKSGHDTVSWYQQALGQGPQFIFQYYEEEERQRGNFPDRFSGHQFPNYSSELNVNALLLGDSALYLCASSAGTGGYEQYFGPGTRLTVT.

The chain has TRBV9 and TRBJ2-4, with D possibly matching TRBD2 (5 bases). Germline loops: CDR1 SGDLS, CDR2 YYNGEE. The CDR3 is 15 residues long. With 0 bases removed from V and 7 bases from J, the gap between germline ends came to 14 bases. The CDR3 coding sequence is TGTGCCAGCAGCGTAGGCGGGTTAGCGTGGAACATTCAGTACTTC. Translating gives CASSVGGLAWNIQYF.

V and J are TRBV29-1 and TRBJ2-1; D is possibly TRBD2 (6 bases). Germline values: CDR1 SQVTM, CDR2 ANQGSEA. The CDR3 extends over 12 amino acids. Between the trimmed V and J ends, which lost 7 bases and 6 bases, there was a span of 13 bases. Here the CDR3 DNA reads TGCAGCGCCGGGAGCCCGGGCAATGAGCAGTTCTTC. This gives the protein CSAGSPGNEQFF.

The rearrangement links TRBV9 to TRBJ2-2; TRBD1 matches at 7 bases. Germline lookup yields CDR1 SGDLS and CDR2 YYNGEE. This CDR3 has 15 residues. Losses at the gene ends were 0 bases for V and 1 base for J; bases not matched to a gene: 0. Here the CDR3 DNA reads TGTGCCAGCAGCGTAGGACAGGGGAACACCGGGGAGCTGTTTTTT. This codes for CASSVGQGNTGELFF.

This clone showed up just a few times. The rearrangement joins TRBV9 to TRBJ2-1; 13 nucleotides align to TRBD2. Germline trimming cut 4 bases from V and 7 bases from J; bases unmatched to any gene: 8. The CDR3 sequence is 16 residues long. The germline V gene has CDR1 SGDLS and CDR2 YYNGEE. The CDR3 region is CASSSGLAGVGNEQFF. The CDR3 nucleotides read TGTGCCAGCAGCTCCGGACTAGCGGGAGTGGGGAATGAGCAGTTCTTC.

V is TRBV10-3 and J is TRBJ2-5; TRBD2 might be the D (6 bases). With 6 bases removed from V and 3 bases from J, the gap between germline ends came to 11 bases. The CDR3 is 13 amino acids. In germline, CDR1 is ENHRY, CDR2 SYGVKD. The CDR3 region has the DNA TGTGCCATCAGGGAGACGGGGGAAGAGACCCAGTACTTC. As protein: CAIRETGEETQYF.

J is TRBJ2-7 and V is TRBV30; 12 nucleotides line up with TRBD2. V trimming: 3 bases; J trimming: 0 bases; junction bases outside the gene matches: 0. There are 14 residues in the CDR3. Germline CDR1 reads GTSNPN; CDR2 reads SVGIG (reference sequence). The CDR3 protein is CAWRTSGSSYEQYF. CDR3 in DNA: TGTGCCTGGAGGACTAGCGGGAGCTCCTACGAGCAGTACTTC.

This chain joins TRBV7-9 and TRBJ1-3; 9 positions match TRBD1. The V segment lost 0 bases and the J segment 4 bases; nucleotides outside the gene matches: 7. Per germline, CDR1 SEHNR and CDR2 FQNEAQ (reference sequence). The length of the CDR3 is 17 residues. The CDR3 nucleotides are TGTGCCAGCAGCTTAGCGGGGACAGGGATCTCAGGAAACACCATATATTTT. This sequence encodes CASSLAGTGISGNTIYF.

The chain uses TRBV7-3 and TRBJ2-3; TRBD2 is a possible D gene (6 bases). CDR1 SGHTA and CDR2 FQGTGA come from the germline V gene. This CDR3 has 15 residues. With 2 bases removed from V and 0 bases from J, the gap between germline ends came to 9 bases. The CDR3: CASSLGGFSTDTQYF. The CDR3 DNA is TGTGCCAGCAGCTTAGGGGGGTTTAGCACAGATACGCAGTATTTT.

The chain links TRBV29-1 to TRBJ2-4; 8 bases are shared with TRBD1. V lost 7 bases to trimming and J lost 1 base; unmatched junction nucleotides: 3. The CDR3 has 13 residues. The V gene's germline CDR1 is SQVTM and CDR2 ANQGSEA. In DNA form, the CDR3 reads TGCAGCGCCTGGACAGGGGCCAAAAACATTCAGTACTTC. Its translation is CSAWTGAKNIQYF.